This TCR beta chain was obtained from a study of shared clonotypes between healthy human individuals. General study results and limits: Shared clonotypes across all four donors exceeded non-shared ones in generation probability.

Per the original methods: Without quality scores, immunoSEQ junctional reads could not be filtered like full-length reads. Generated by immunoSEQ multiplex PCR, the TCRdb table keeps only in-frame clones and is missing some. V, J and clone size are those of that table, while D and trimming were read from the DNA. Of about 2.4 million clones listed, approximately 93% are singletons. From CD4+ cells came CD45RA+ naive and CD45RA-negative memory subsets. The length of the CDR3 is 18 residues. CDR1 LNHNV and CDR2 YYDKDF come from the germline V gene (reference sequence). The trim removed 5 bases at V and 0 bases at J, leaving 13 bases unmatched. On this clone: The antigen is unknown.

The receptor was derived from a man between 18 and 35 years old in good health. Some clones in this sample may be carry-over from other donors' samples. The sample taken for sequencing was naive CD4+ T cells from PBMCs. The sample's subset: CD45RA+ positively selected. This sequence joins TRBV15 and TRBJ2-5; 9 nucleotides match TRBD1. The CDR3 DNA reads as TGTGCCACCAGCGGCAGACAGGGGGTGACGCGGTACCAAGAGACCCAGTACTTC. It is translated as CATSGRQGVTRYQETQYF.